The next 17 T cell receptor beta chains were all read from a single sample in a study of the immune and genomic landscape of osteosarcoma. Only in-frame clones appear in the TCRdb table, and some are missing; sequencing was by immunoSEQ multiplex PCR. In the table there are roughly 2,800 clones, roughly 78% of which are singletons. Sequencing was done on a sample of metastatic tumor tissue from the lung. The source of these receptors is a woman aged 18-30 years with osteosarcoma.

This sequence joins TRBV6-6 and TRBJ2-3, with D perhaps TRBD2 (5 bases). V was shortened by 8 bases and J by 3 bases, with 18 bases between the two germline ends. This CDR3 contains 15 residues. Germline CDR1 reads MNHNY; CDR2 reads SVGAGI (reference sequence). DNA of the CDR3: TGTGCCAGCCGAAAGGATGGGAGCGTGACAGATACGCAGTATTTT. This codes for CASRKDGSVTDTQYF.

The chain uses TRBV9 and TRBJ1-6; D is unresolved. The CDR3 is 16 amino acids. V was cut by 0 bases and J by 6 bases, with 13 bases left in between. CDR1 and CDR2 (germline): SGDLS, YYNGEE. CDR3 coding DNA: TGTGCCAGCAGCGTAGCTACGGGTCAGTTTAATTCACCCCTCCACTTT. Amino acid sequence: CASSVATGQFNSPLHF.

The chain uses TRBV12-5 and TRBJ1-4, with D perhaps TRBD1 (5 bases). The CDR3 sequence is 13 residues long. Germline V gives CDR1 LGHNT, CDR2 FRNRAP. Trimming left V 3 bases short and J 10 bases short, with 12 bases between. CDR3 amino acids: CASGFGTGGKLFF. The CDR3 DNA reads as TGTGCTAGTGGTTTCGGGACCGGGGGAAAACTGTTTTTT.

The chain has TRBV4-1 and TRBJ1-3; D ambiguous. Germline lookup yields CDR1 MGHRA and CDR2 YSYEKL. V lost 4 bases and J lost 2, with 12 bases in between. The CDR3 length is 15 residues. The CDR3 DNA reads as TGCGCCAGCAGCCGATTAGCGAGGGCTGGAAACACCATATATTTT. Its translation: CASSRLARAGNTIYF.

The chain uses TRBV5-6 and TRBJ2-7; D not certain. CDR3 length equals 13 residues. The ends were cut back, 0 bases at V and 2 bases at J, with 6 bases in the middle. Germline CDR1 is SGHDT and CDR2 is YYEEEE. The DNA of the CDR3 is TGTGCCAGCAGCTTGGAAATTCCCTACGAGCAGTACTTC. Protein: CASSLEIPYEQYF.

The genes are TRBV5-6 and TRBJ2-3, with 9 bases matching TRBD2. Germline values: CDR1 SGHDT, CDR2 YYEEEE. V trimming: 0 bases; J trimming: 5 bases; junction bases outside the gene matches: 4. The CDR3 runs to 15 residues. The CDR3 region is CASSLVAGGLDTQYF. The CDR3 DNA is TGTGCCAGCAGCTTGGTTGCGGGGGGGCTAGATACGCAGTATTTT.

The chain is built from TRBV4-2 and TRBJ1-2; TRBD1 agrees at 7 bases. The germline CDR1 and CDR2 sequences are LGHNA and YNFKEQ. V trimming: 2 bases; J trimming: 1 base; junction bases outside the gene matches: 4. The CDR3 is 15 amino acids. The CDR3 region is CASSQPDRDNYGYTF. The DNA of the CDR3 is TGTGCCAGCAGCCAACCCGACAGGGATAACTATGGCTACACCTTC.

The CDR3 reads CASSPTPDNYGYTF. CDR3 coding DNA: TGTGCCAGCTCACCAACCCCGGATAACTATGGCTACACCTTC. The V and J genes are TRBV18 and TRBJ1-2, with unresolved D. V dropped 2 bases and J dropped 1 base, with 8 bases sitting between them. The CDR3 consists of 14 residues. The V gene's germline CDR1 is KGHSH and CDR2 LQKENI.

The chain uses TRBV12-5 and TRBJ2-1; D possibly corresponds to TRBD1 (6 bases). Germline-derived CDR1 and CDR2 are LGHNT and FRNRAP. The CDR3 contains 17 residues. V lost 5 bases, J lost 4 bases, and 21 bases lay in between. The CDR3 sequence: CASGAPQGQAHYNEQFF. The CDR3, as DNA: TGTGCTAGTGGTGCCCCACAGGGTCAGGCCCATTACAATGAGCAGTTCTTC.

The CDR3 protein is CASSLSRDVYGYTF. The CDR3 nucleotides read TGTGCCAGCAGCTTATCCAGGGATGTCTATGGCTACACCTTC. This chain joins TRBV7-8 and TRBJ1-2; weak D call: TRBD1 (5 bases). This CDR3 has 14 residues. Per germline, CDR1 SGHVS and CDR2 FQNEAQ. V was cut by 2 bases and J by 4 bases, with 11 bases left in between. Complete variable domain (other parts from reference TRBV7-8 and TRBJ1-2): GAGVSQSPRYKVAKRGQDVALRCDPISGHVSLFWYQQALGQGPEFLTYFQNEAQLDKSGLPSDRFFAERPEGSVSTLKIQRTQQEDSAVYLCASSLSRDVYGYTFGSGTRLTVV.

The chain links TRBV30 to TRBJ2-6; 12 bases agree with TRBD2. V was pared by 1 base and J by 2 bases, with 3 bases of the junction left unmatched. Germline CDR1 and CDR2: GTSNPN and SVGIG (reference sequence). The CDR3 is 17 residues long. The CDR3 loop reads CAWSASGGATGANVLTF. In nucleotides, the CDR3 is TGTGCCTGGAGTGCTAGCGGGGGGGCGACTGGGGCCAACGTCCTGACTTTC.

The chain employs TRBV7-2 and TRBJ2-5; weak D call: TRBD2 (7 bases). Germline CDR1 is SGHTA and CDR2 is FQGNSA. The CDR3 is 16 amino acids. Trimming left V 0 bases short and J 1 base short, with 12 bases between. The CDR3 DNA follows: TGTGCCAGCAGCTTAGCGGCGGGGGCAGCCCAAGAGACCCAGTACTTC. Translating gives CASSLAAGAAQETQYF.

The chain combines TRBV7-2 with TRBJ1-6; the D gene is possibly TRBD1 (6 bases). This CDR3 comprises 14 residues. With 6 bases removed from V and 4 bases from J, the gap between germline ends came to 10 bases. Germline CDR1 and CDR2: SGHTA and FQGNSA. The CDR3 here is CASSRTDYNSPLHF. CDR3 bases: TGTGCCAGCAGTCGGACAGATTATAATTCACCCCTCCACTTT.

This clone was seen a single time. The chain is built from TRBV6-1 and TRBJ2-1; TRBD2 aligns across 8 bases. The length of the CDR3 is 15 residues. V trimming: 4 bases; J trimming: 4 bases; junction bases outside the gene matches: 6. CDR1 MNHNS and CDR2 SASEGT come from the germline V gene. The CDR3 coding sequence is TGTGCCAGCAGTGCCGGATCGGGGGGGTACAATGAGCAGTTCTTC. As protein: CASSAGSGGYNEQFF.

Concerning this clone itself: Distinct nucleotide sequences in the sample also encode this CDR3. This chain connects TRBV9 to TRBJ1-6; D unclear. Trimming stripped 0 bases from V and 7 bases from J, with 8 bases between. The germline V gene has CDR1 SGDLS and CDR2 YYNGEE. The CDR3 consists of 14 residues. For the CDR3, the DNA is TGTGCCAGCAGCGTAGCAGGAAACAATTCACCCCTCCACTTT. Its translation: CASSVAGNNSPLHF.

The CDR3 sequence: CASSPIGTSSAAQYF. The CDR3 DNA is TGTGCCAGCTCACCAATTGGGACCTCCTCTGCGGCCCAGTACTTC. The chain couples TRBV18 to TRBJ2-5; either TRBD1 or TRBD2 may fit D (5 bases each). The CDR3 spans 15 residues. The germline V and J ends were trimmed by 2 bases and 9 bases, with 19 bases remaining between them. The V gene's germline CDR1 is KGHSH and CDR2 LQKENI.

This clone showed up just once. The rearrangement links TRBV4-1 to TRBJ2-7; 7 bases agree with TRBD1. Losses at the gene ends were 3 bases for V and 2 bases for J; bases not matched to a gene: 7. The germline CDR1 and CDR2 sequences are MGHRA and YSYEKL. The CDR3 is 15 amino acids. The CDR3 bases are TGCGCCAGCAGCCATTACGGGACAGTCGCCTACGAGCAGTACTTC. Protein product: CASSHYGTVAYEQYF.